Following are 29 T cell receptor beta chains from one sample sequenced in a study of blood T cell repertoires in COVID-19 (dated by TCRdb to 2020 to 2022). The library came from the immunoSEQ multiplex PCR assay. TCRdb limited this immuneACCESS table to in-frame rearrangements with V and J called. A share of clones is missing; checked studies link under half to unresolved V genes, and the rest is unexplained. This sample is represented by about half a million clones; 70% to 90% of them were singletons. The ten largest clones represent approximately 2.9% of the sample. The specimen sequenced was peripheral blood. These receptors came from a human donor in a cohort sampled during active COVID-19.

The J gene is TRBJ2-7, the V gene TRBV20-1; TRBD1 matches at 8 bases. The V segment lost 6 bases and the J segment 6 bases; nucleotides outside the gene matches: 4. Germline V gene sequence: CDR1 DFQATT, CDR2 SNEGSKA (reference sequence). This CDR3 has 11 residues. The CDR3 is CSAVQGVEQYF. The CDR3 DNA reads TGCAGTGCAGTACAGGGGGTCGAGCAGTACTTC.

The chain carries TRBV28 and TRBJ1-3; tentatively, D is TRBD1 (6 bases). From germline, CDR1 is MDHEN and CDR2 SYDVKM. Deletions cut 6 bases from V and 0 bases from J, with 21 bases between. CDR3 length: 18 amino acids. The CDR3 protein is CASRRGAGGSSSGNTIYF. CDR3 sequence (DNA): TGTGCCAGCAGAAGAGGGGCGGGGGGCTCGAGCTCTGGAAACACCATATATTTT.

The J gene is TRBJ2-2, the V gene TRBV11-2; 8 bases align to TRBD1. Germline values: CDR1 SGHAT, CDR2 FQNNGV. Trimming removed 4 bases from V and 2 bases from J; junction bases left unmatched: 12. The CDR3 is made up of 18 amino acids. The DNA for the CDR3 is TGTGCCAGCAGCTCACTCCCAGGGGGCACGAGTAACACCGGGGAGCTGTTTTTT. Protein sequence: CASSSLPGGTSNTGELFF.

The V and J genes are TRBV7-9 and TRBJ1-4, with 7 bases fitting TRBD1. J gave up 5 bases and V 5 bases, and 8 bases lay outside the gene matches. The CDR3 is 15 residues long. The V gene's germline CDR1 is SEHNR and CDR2 FQNEAQ (reference sequence). The CDR3 loop reads CASSIGGQPNEKLFF. The CDR3 DNA sequence: TGTGCCAGCAGCATTGGGGGACAGCCAAATGAAAAACTGTTTTTT.

The sample holds a few counts of this clone. This may be a read error, as it is one base from a much larger clone. The chain carries TRBV14 and TRBJ1-5; no clear D gene. V was clipped by 4 bases and J by 1 base, with 5 bases between them. Germline V CDR1 and CDR2: SGHDN, FVKESK. The CDR3 covers 13 residues. This CDR3 is CASSLQSNQPQHF. The CDR3 DNA reads as TGTGCCAGCAGCCTACAAAGCAATCAGCCCCAGCATTTT.

A word on this clone: The DNA is omitted, as the CDR3 cannot be located on it reliably, and the CDR3 follows TCRdb's listing. Here the CDR3 reads CASSWASGSHWPFF. The chain couples TRBV28 to TRBJ2-1; no DNA check was done on the table's D call, TRBD2. The CDR3 sequence runs 14 residues, both termini included. Germline CDR1 MDHEN, CDR2 SYDVKM.

This clone was picked up a small number of times. This chain uses TRBV30 with TRBJ2-7; TRBD2 matches 9 bases. Trimming cost V 4 bases and J 5 bases; bases outside gene matches: 12. The length of the CDR3 is 15 residues. CDR1 and CDR2 from the germline V gene are GTSNPN and SVGIG (reference sequence). CDR3 region: CAWTGIGGLADEQYF. Written as DNA, the CDR3 is TGTGCCTGGACCGGGATCGGGGGACTAGCTGACGAGCAGTACTTC.

The rearrangement uses TRBV6-2 or TRBV6-3 and TRBJ2-7; D is perhaps TRBD1 (6 bases). The CDR3 extends over 14 amino acids. The ends were cut back, 5 bases at V and 2 bases at J, with 13 bases in the middle. The V gene's germline CDR1 is MNHEY and CDR2 SVGEGT. The CDR3 loop reads CASSQGQPAYEQYF. The CDR3 coding sequence is TGTGCCAGCAGTCAAGGACAGCCCGCCTACGAGCAGTACTTC.

The chain's CDR3 is CASSRRAGGPLHEQFF. CDR3 bases: TGTGCCAGCAGCCGGAGAGCGGGAGGGCCTCTTCATGAGCAGTTCTTC. V usage is TRBV14 and J usage is TRBJ2-1, with 10 bases fitting TRBD2. Germline values: CDR1 SGHDN, CDR2 FVKESK. This CDR3 is 16 amino acids long. V lost 4 bases and J lost 8; bases outside the gene matches: 11.

This chain links TRBV27 with TRBJ2-1; 12 bases agree with TRBD1. Germline CDR1 and CDR2: MNHEY and SMNVEV (reference sequence). J gave up 8 bases and V 5 bases, and 10 bases lay outside the gene matches. The CDR3 has 16 amino acids. The CDR3 protein is CASSAPRDRGRDEQFF. The CDR3 region has the DNA TGTGCCAGCAGTGCCCCCCGGGACAGGGGGCGGGATGAGCAGTTCTTC.

The chain joins TRBV28 to TRBJ2-5, with 8 positions matching TRBD1. J lost 0 bases, V lost 1 base, and 1 base had no gene match. The CDR3 runs to 15 residues. CDR1 and CDR2 (germline): MDHEN, SYDVKM. In DNA form, the CDR3 reads TGTGCCAGCAGTTTATCGACAGGGGACCAAGAGACCCAGTACTTC. Its translation: CASSLSTGDQETQYF.

The chain employs TRBV24-1 and TRBJ2-2, with 8 bases matching TRBD2. The V gene's germline CDR1 is KGHDR and CDR2 SFDVKD. The V and J ends lost 5 bases and 4 bases, in that order; junction bases with no gene match: 23. This CDR3 has 21 residues. The CDR3 loop is CATSGAGASGSVGVSTGELFF. In DNA form, the CDR3 reads TGTGCCACCAGTGGGGCGGGGGCCAGCGGGAGCGTCGGGGTATCCACCGGGGAGCTGTTTTTT.

The gene calls are TRBV27 and TRBJ2-5, with D possibly being TRBD2 (5 bases). This CDR3 has 14 residues. The germline CDR1 and CDR2 sequences are MNHEY and SMNVEV (reference sequence). The V end was cut by 3 bases, the J end by 2 bases, with 10 bases between. The CDR3 region is CASSFRRTQETQYF. The CDR3 DNA is TGTGCCAGCAGTTTCAGGCGGACTCAAGAGACCCAGTACTTC.

The V gene is TRBV28, the J gene TRBJ2-1; TRBD1 is a possible D gene (7 bases). CDR1 and CDR2 (germline): MDHEN, SYDVKM. This CDR3 comprises 16 residues. With 8 bases removed from V and 2 bases from J, the gap between germline ends came to 19 bases. Written as DNA, the CDR3 is TGTGCCAGCCAATCATTCCAGGGGGGAACCTACAATGAGCAGTTCTTC. This sequence encodes CASQSFQGGTYNEQFF. Full variable domain (missing parts from reference TRBV28 and TRBJ2-1): DVKVTQSSRYLVKRTGEKVFLECVQDMDHENMFWYRQDPGLGLRLIYFSYDVKMKEKGDIPEGYSVSREKKERFSLILESASTNQTSMYLCASQSFQGGTYNEQFFGPGTRLTVL.

The V call is TRBV7-2, the J call TRBJ1-4; maybe TRBD1 (6 bases). CDR1 is SGHTA, CDR2 FQGNSA, per germline. This CDR3 has 15 amino acids. V lost 5 bases and J lost 7, with 17 bases in between. DNA for the CDR3: TGTGCCAGCAGCCCGCGGTCGGGGGGCAGTGAAAAACTGTTTTTT. Protein product: CASSPRSGGSEKLFF.

V gene TRBV19 combines with J gene TRBJ2-7, with a tentative D call TRBD2 (6 bases). The V end was cut by 6 bases, the J end by 6 bases, with 15 bases between. This CDR3 has 13 residues. Germline V gives CDR1 LNHDA, CDR2 SQIVND (reference sequence). CDR3 nucleotides: TGTGCCAGTAGAACCGGGGCGGAGGGCGAGCAGTACTTC. Its translation is CASRTGAEGEQYF.

This clone was observed a few times. The chain recombines TRBV7-9 with TRBJ1-6; D is undetermined. The CDR3 spans 14 residues. CDR1 SEHNR and CDR2 FQNEAQ come from the germline V gene (reference sequence). V dropped 1 base and J dropped 8 bases, with 9 bases sitting between them. CDR3 sequence reads: CASSLVHGDSPLHF. The DNA for the CDR3 is TGTGCCAGCAGCTTAGTACATGGAGATTCACCCCTCCACTTT. Using reference TRBV7-9 and TRBJ1-6 for the parts outside the CDR3, the full variable domain is DTGVSQNPRHKITKRGQNVTFRCDPISEHNRLYWYRQTLGQGPEFLTYFQNEAQLEKSRLLSDRFSAERPKGSFSTLEIQRTEQGDSAMYLCASSLVHGDSPLHFGNGTRLTVT.

This clone was counted only a few times. This chain uses TRBV30 with TRBJ1-6; D not certain. The CDR3 is made up of 17 amino acids. Germline loops: CDR1 GTSNPN, CDR2 SVGIG (reference sequence). The ends were cut back, 0 bases at V and 0 bases at J, with 12 bases in the middle. CDR3 protein: CAWSVLSGSSYNSPLHF. The CDR3 coding sequence is TGTGCCTGGAGTGTCCTGTCGGGGAGCTCCTATAATTCACCCCTCCACTTT.

This rearrangement joins TRBV30 to TRBJ2-1; 7 bases map to TRBD2. Germline V gives CDR1 GTSNPN, CDR2 SVGIG (reference sequence). This CDR3 is built from 14 residues. V shed 2 bases and J 5 bases; nucleotides not matched to a gene: 6. The CDR3 sequence is CAWSSLAFHNEQFF. CDR3 DNA: TGTGCCTGGAGTTCACTAGCGTTCCACAATGAGCAGTTCTTC.

The chain couples TRBV2 to TRBJ2-4, with D possibly matching TRBD1 (5 bases). CDR1 and CDR2 (germline): SNHLY, FYNNEI. The CDR3 is 15 amino acids. Trimming took off 3 bases at V and 1 base at J, with 10 bases between the two ends. The DNA of the CDR3 is TGTGCCAGCAGTGACGGCAGGGTGGCCAAAAACATTCAGTACTTC. Amino acids: CASSDGRVAKNIQYF.

This clone has just a few counts. V and J are TRBV6-5 and TRBJ1-1; 8 bases line up with TRBD1. The CDR3 is made up of 15 amino acids. V lost 5 bases and J lost 1; bases outside the gene matches: 6. Germline V gene lookup returns CDR1 MNHEY and CDR2 SVGAGI. The CDR3 region has the DNA TGTGCCAGCAGTCGACCTGGACAGGGGAACACTGAAGCTTTCTTT. Its protein is CASSRPGQGNTEAFF.

V is TRBV7-3 and J is TRBJ2-1, with 11 bases identical to TRBD2. The germline gives CDR1 SGHTA, CDR2 FQGTGA. The CDR3 runs to 17 residues. Unmatched junction bases numbered 9, after V lost 1 base and J lost 7 bases. Here the CDR3 reads CASSLISSSGGINEQFF. The CDR3 DNA sequence: TGTGCCAGCAGCTTAATATCGTCTAGCGGGGGGATTAATGAGCAGTTCTTC.

The rearrangement links TRBV5-5 to TRBJ1-3; D is ambiguous. V lost 0 bases to trimming and J lost 3 bases, with 7 bases between them. Germline CDR1 is SGHKS and CDR2 is YYEKEE (reference sequence). This CDR3 has 14 residues. The CDR3 coding sequence is TGTGCCAGCAGCTTGGCCGTCAGTGGAAACACCATATATTTT. Its translation: CASSLAVSGNTIYF.

The J gene is TRBJ2-4, the V gene TRBV28, with 8 bases lining up with TRBD1. The CDR3 has 15 residues. The junction had 9 bases not matched to a gene; V was cut back by 4 bases and J by 7 bases. Per germline, CDR1 MDHEN and CDR2 SYDVKM. The CDR3 coding sequence is TGTGCCAGCAGTTACCCCCAGCAGGGGGCGAACATTCAGTACTTC. It is translated as CASSYPQQGANIQYF.

V usage is TRBV9 and J usage is TRBJ1-2; D is uncertain. This CDR3 comprises 14 residues. The germline V gene encodes CDR1 SGDLS and CDR2 YYNGEE. The ends were cut back, 4 bases at V and 4 bases at J, with 14 bases in the middle. Here the CDR3 reads CASSPGQGGYGYTF. The CDR3 region has the DNA TGTGCCAGCAGCCCCGGGCAAGGAGGCTATGGCTACACCTTC. Filled out from reference TRBV9 and TRBJ1-2, the complete variable domain reads DSGVTQTPKHLITATGQRVTLRCSPRSGDLSVYWYQQSLDQGLQFLIQYYNGEERAKGNILERFSAQQFPDLHSELNLSSLELGDSALYFCASSPGQGGYGYTFGSGTRLTVV.

The J gene is TRBJ2-5, the V gene TRBV9; 7 bases are a match to TRBD1. After removal of 1 base from V and 0 bases from J, the junction contained 3 bases not matched to a gene. Germline V gives CDR1 SGDLS, CDR2 YYNGEE. CDR3 size: 15 residues. CDR3: CASSVRTGYQETQYF. In DNA, the CDR3 is TGTGCCAGCAGCGTACGGACAGGCTACCAAGAGACCCAGTACTTC.

The J gene is TRBJ1-3, the V gene TRBV11-2; TRBD1 might be the D (5 bases). This CDR3 spans 18 amino acids. From germline, CDR1 is SGHAT and CDR2 FQNNGV. Deletions cut 5 bases from V and 0 bases from J, with 20 bases between. CDR3 region: CASSQFGDYRISGNTIYF. DNA of the CDR3: TGTGCCAGCAGCCAGTTCGGGGACTATCGGATCTCTGGAAACACCATATATTTT.

The gene calls are TRBV9 and TRBJ1-5; no firm D call. Germline CDR1 and CDR2: SGDLS and YYNGEE. The CDR3 is 12 amino acids. V lost 7 bases and J lost 3, with 8 bases in between. The CDR3 coding sequence is TGTGCCAGCTCTTCGGTCAATCAGCCCCAGCATTTT. This gives the protein CASSSVNQPQHF.

V gene TRBV3-1 (or the pseudogene TRBV3-2) combines with J gene TRBJ2-7; D is possibly TRBD2 (6 bases). The CDR3 spans 16 residues. Trimming removed 0 bases at V and 8 bases at J, with 20 bases between. Per the germline V gene, CDR1 is LGHDT and CDR2 is YNNKEL (reference sequence). CDR3 sequence reads: CASSQDRLATAGKQYF. In DNA, the CDR3 is TGTGCCAGCAGCCAAGATCGGCTAGCGACGGCGGGGAAGCAGTACTTC.